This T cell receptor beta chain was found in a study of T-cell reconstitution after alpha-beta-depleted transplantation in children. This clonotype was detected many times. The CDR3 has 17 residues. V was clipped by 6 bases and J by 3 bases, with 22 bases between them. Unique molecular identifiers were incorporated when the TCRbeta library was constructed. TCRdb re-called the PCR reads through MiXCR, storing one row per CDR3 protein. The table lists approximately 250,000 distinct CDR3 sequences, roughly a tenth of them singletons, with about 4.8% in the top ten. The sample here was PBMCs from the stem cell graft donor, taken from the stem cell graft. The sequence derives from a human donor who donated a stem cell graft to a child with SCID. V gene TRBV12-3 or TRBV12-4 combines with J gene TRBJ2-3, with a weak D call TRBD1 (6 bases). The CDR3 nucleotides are TGTGCCAGCAGCCAGGACAGCATCGTCGGGGCAACAGATACGCAGTATTTT. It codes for CASSQDSIVGATDTQYF.